These 5 T cell receptor beta chains came from one sample sequenced in a study of beta chain features in type 1 diabetes. General observations from the study: Moderate but significant shortening of TCRB CDR3s was recorded in all four CD4+ subsets from Type 1 diabetes patients.

Sequencing targeted expressed TCRB transcripts, as all isolated RNA had been reverse transcribed. Sequencing was performed with immunoSEQ multiplex PCR; in TCRdb, only in-frame clones are kept and a portion is missing. Of roughly 340,000 clones in the sample, roughly 13% were seen once. Their antigen targets remain unknown. Sequenced input: naive CD4+ T cells from blood. These receptors were collected from a woman between 18 and 30 years old with type 1 diabetes.

V and J are TRBV30 and TRBJ2-1; D is possibly TRBD1 (6 bases). Trimming removed 4 bases from V and 8 bases from J, with 15 bases in between. The CDR3 covers 13 residues. The germline gives CDR1 GTSNPN, CDR2 SVGIG (reference sequence). The DNA for the CDR3 is TGTGCCTGGACCTCAACAGGGTCCTATGAGCAGTTCTTC. Translating it yields CAWTSTGSYEQFF.

The chain has TRBV11-2 and TRBJ2-7; 10 bases are shared with TRBD2. Germline loops: CDR1 SGHAT, CDR2 FQNNGV. The CDR3 loop spans 16 amino acids. With V trimmed by 5 bases and J by 2 bases, 9 bases remained unmatched. Written as DNA, the CDR3 is TGTGCCAGCAGCCGTCTAGCGGGAGCGGGAGCCTACGAGCAGTACTTC. This codes for CASSRLAGAGAYEQYF.

This clone was counted only a few times. The chain uses TRBV9 and TRBJ1-1, with TRBD1 identical over 8 bases. V lost 3 bases to trimming and J lost 5 bases; unmatched junction nucleotides: 18. The germline gives CDR1 SGDLS, CDR2 YYNGEE. The CDR3 length is 18 residues. The CDR3 sequence is CASSATRGDRFRETEAFF. CDR3 bases: TGTGCCAGCAGCGCCACCCGGGGGGACAGGTTTCGGGAGACTGAAGCTTTCTTT.

The V and J genes are TRBV7-9 and TRBJ2-4; the match to TRBD2 covers 11 bases. Germline V CDR1 and CDR2: SEHNR, FQNEAQ (reference sequence). V shed 5 bases, J shed 6 bases, and the junction held 6 bases outside the gene matches. There are 15 residues in the CDR3. In nucleotides, the CDR3 is TGTGCCAGCAGCCTTGGGACTAGCGGAATAAACATTCAGTACTTC. It translates to CASSLGTSGINIQYF.

This clone showed up just a few times. This specimen includes other DNA sequences encoding the same CDR3. The chain couples TRBV5-1 to TRBJ2-1; D gene uncertain. Germline CDR1 is SGHRS and CDR2 is YFSETQ. V lost 4 bases to trimming and J lost 4 bases, with 3 bases between them. This CDR3 contains 11 residues. The chain's CDR3 is CASSLYNEQFF. The CDR3 coding sequence is TGCGCCAGCAGCCTGTACAATGAGCAGTTCTTC.